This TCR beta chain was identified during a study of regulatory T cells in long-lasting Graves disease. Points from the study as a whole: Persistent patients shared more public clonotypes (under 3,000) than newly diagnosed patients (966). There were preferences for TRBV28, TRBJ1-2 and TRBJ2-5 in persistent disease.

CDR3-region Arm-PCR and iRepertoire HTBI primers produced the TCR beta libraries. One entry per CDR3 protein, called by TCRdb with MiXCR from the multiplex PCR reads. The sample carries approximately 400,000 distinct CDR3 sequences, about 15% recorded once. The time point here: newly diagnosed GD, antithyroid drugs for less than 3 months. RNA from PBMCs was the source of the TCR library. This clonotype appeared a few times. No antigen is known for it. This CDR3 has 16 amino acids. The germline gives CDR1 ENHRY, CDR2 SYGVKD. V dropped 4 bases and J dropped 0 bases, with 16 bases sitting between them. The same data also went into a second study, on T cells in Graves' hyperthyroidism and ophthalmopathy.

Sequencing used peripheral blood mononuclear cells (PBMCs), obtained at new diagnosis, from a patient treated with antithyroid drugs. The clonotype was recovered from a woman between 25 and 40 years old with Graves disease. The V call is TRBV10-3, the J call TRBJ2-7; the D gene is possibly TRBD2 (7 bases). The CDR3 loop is CAISVNGGQGSYEQYF. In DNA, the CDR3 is TGTGCCATCAGTGTTAACGGGGGGCAGGGCTCCTACGAGCAGTACTTC.